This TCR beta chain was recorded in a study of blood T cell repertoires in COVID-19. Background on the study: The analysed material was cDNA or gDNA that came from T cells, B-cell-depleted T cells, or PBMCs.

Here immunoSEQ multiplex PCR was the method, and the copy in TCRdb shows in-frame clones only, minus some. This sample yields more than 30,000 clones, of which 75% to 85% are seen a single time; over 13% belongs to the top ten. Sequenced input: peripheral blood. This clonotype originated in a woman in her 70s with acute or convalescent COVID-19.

The CDR3 DNA reads TGTGCCAGCAGTTTTAGGGGGGGCGGAGAGACCCAGTACTTC. It specifies CASSFRGGGETQYF. The V and J genes are TRBV27 and TRBJ2-5; D possibly corresponds to TRBD2 (7 bases). In germline, CDR1 is MNHEY, CDR2 SMNVEV (reference sequence). The CDR3 is made up of 14 amino acids. Trimming cost V 3 bases and J 4 bases, with 12 bases left between them.